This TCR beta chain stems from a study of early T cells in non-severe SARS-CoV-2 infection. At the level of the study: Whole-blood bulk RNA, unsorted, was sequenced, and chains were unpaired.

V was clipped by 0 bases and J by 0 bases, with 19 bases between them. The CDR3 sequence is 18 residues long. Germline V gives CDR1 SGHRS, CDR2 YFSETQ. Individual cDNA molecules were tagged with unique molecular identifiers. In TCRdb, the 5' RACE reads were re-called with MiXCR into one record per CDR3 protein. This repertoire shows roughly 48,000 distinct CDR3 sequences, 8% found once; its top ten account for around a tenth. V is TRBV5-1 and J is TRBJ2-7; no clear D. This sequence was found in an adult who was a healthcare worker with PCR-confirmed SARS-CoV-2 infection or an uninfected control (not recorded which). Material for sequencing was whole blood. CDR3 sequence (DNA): TGCGCCAGCAGCTTGGACGTTTCGCGACGGGCGAGCTCCTACGAGCAGTACTTC. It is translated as CASSLDVSRRASSYEQYF.